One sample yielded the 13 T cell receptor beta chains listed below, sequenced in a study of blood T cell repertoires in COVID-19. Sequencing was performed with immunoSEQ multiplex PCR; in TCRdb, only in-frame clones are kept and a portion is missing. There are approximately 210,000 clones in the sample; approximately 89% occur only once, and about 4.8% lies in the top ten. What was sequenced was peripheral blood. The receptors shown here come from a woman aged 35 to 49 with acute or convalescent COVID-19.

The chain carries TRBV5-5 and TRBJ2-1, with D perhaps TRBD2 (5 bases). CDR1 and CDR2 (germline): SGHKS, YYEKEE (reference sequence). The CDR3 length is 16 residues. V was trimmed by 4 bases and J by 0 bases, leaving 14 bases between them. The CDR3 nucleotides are TGTGCCAGCAGCCCGACGGACTTGAGCTCCTACAATGAGCAGTTCTTC. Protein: CASSPTDLSSYNEQFF.

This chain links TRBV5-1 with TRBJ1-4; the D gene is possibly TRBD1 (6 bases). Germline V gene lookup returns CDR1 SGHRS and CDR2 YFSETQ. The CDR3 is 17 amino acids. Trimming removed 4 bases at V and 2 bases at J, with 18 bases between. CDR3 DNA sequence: TGCGCCAGCAGCCCACGGTTCGCCGGACAGACTAATGAAAAACTGTTTTTT. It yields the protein CASSPRFAGQTNEKLFF.

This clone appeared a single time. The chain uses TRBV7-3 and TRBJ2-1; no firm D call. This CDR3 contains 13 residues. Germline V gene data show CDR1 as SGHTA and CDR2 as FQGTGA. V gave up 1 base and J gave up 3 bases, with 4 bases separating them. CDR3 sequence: CASSLSHYNEQFF. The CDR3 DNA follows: TGTGCCAGCAGCTTAAGTCACTACAATGAGCAGTTCTTC.

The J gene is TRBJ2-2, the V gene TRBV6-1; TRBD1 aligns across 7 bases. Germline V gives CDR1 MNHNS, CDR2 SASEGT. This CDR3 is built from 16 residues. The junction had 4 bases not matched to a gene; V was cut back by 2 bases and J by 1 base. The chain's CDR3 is CASSEPTGKNTGELFF. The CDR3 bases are TGTGCCAGCAGTGAACCGACAGGGAAGAACACCGGGGAGCTGTTTTTT.

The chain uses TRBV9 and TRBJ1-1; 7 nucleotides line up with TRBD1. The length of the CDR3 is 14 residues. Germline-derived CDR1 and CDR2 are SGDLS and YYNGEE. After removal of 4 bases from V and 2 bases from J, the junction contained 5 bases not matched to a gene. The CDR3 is CASSTGQVNTEAFF. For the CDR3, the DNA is TGTGCCAGCAGCACCGGACAGGTCAACACTGAAGCTTTCTTT.

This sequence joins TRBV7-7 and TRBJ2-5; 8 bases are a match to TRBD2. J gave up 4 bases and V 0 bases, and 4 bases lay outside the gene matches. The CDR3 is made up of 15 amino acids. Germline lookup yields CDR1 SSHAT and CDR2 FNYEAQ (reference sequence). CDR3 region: CASSLAGGAAETQYF. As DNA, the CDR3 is TGTGCCAGCAGCTTAGCCGGGGGGGCAGCAGAGACCCAGTACTTC.

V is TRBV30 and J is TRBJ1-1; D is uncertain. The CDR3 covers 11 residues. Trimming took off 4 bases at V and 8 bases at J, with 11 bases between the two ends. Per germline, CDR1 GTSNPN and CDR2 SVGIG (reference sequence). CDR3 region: CAWTFGLEAFF. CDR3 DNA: TGTGCCTGGACTTTCGGTTTGGAAGCTTTCTTT.

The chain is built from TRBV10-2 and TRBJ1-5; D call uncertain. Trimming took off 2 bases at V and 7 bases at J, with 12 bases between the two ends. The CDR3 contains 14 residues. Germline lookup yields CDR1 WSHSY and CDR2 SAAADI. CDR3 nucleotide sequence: TGCGCCAGCAGTGAGGACACCCCCCGGCAGCCCCAGCATTTT. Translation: CASSEDTPRQPQHF.

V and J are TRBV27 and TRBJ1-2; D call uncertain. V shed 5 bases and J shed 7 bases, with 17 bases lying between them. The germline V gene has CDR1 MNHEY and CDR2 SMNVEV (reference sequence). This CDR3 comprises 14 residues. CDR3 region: CASSRSAVGSGYTF. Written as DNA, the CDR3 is TGTGCCAGCAGTCGCTCGGCAGTCGGGTCTGGCTACACCTTC.

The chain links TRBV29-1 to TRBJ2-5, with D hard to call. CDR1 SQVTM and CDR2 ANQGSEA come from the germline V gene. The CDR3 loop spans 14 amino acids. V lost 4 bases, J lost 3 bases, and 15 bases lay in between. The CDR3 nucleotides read TGCAGCGTTGGGCGGTCGGTTAGTGAAGAGACCCAGTACTTC. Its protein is CSVGRSVSEETQYF.

The CDR3 DNA reads as TGTGCCAGCAGCTTAGAGGCAGGTCCACGGACTGAAGCTTTCTTT. Translated, it gives CASSLEAGPRTEAFF. This sequence joins TRBV7-2 and TRBJ1-1; D gene unclear. Germline-derived CDR1 and CDR2 are SGHTA and FQGNSA. This CDR3 has 15 amino acids. Trimming stripped 1 base from V and 5 bases from J, with 14 bases between.

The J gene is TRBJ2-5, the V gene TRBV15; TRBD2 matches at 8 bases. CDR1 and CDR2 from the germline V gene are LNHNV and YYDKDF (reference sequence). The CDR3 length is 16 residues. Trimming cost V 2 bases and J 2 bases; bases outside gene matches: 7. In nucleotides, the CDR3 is TGTGCCACCAGCAGACGACTAGCGCTGGGGCAAGAGACCCAGTACTTC. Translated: CATSRRLALGQETQYF.

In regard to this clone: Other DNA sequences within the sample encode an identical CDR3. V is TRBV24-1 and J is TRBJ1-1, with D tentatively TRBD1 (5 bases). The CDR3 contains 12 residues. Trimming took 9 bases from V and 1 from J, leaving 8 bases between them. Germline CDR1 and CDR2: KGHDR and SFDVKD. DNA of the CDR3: TGTGCCACCCGGGGGGGGAACACTGAAGCTTTCTTT. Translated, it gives CATRGGNTEAFF.